Below, 32 T cell receptor beta chains from the same sample are listed, as sequenced in a study of OX40 agonist ivuxolimab in advanced cancers. TCRdb's table, derived via immunoSEQ multiplex PCR, lists solely in-frame clones and lacks some. Seen here are approximately 60,000 clones, 81% observed once, and the top ten hold around 1%. The sample in question was CD4+ or CD8+ T cells sorted from blood, obtained in a trial of the OX40 agonist ivuxolimab. The receptors were sampled from an adult with an advanced solid tumor such as melanoma, head and neck, liver or kidney cancer.

V is TRBV5-5 and J is TRBJ1-2; D not certain. V was shortened by 2 bases and J by 2 bases, with 16 bases between the two germline ends. CDR1 and CDR2 from the germline V gene are SGHKS and YYEKEE (reference sequence). The CDR3 extends over 16 amino acids. The CDR3 DNA reads as TGTGCCAGCAGCTTAATAAGTTCAGGATCCAACTATGGCTACACCTTC. Protein product: CASSLISSGSNYGYTF.

The genes are TRBV19 and TRBJ1-2; unclear D gene. Looked up from germline, CDR1 is LNHDA and CDR2 is SQIVND (reference sequence). V lost 7 bases and J lost 0, with 24 bases in between. The CDR3 has 18 residues. The CDR3: CASIPSSWEVQANYGYTF. The CDR3 nucleotides read TGTGCCAGTATCCCCTCTTCCTGGGAGGTGCAGGCTAACTATGGCTACACCTTC.

This clone was picked up a small number of times. The V call is TRBV28, the J call TRBJ2-5; D might be TRBD2 (6 bases). The germline V gene encodes CDR1 MDHEN and CDR2 SYDVKM. V was cut by 10 bases and J by 2 bases, with 11 bases left in between. CDR3 length: 12 residues. CDR3 amino acids: CATHSGQETQYF. Here the CDR3 DNA reads TGTGCCACCCATAGCGGACAAGAGACCCAGTACTTC.

Only a few counts were recorded for this clone. The CDR3 region is CAWSAPDRMNTEAFF. Here the CDR3 DNA reads TGTGCCTGGAGTGCACCGGACAGGATGAACACTGAAGCTTTCTTT. This sequence joins TRBV30 and TRBJ1-1; TRBD1 aligns across 7 bases. V was clipped by 1 base and J by 0 bases; unmatched bases: 5. Germline-derived CDR1 and CDR2 are GTSNPN and SVGIG (reference sequence). The CDR3 length is 15 residues.

This chain joins TRBV20-1 and TRBJ2-1; 8 nucleotides agree with TRBD2. After removal of 3 bases from V and 12 bases from J, the junction contained 4 bases not matched to a gene. The CDR3 length is 11 residues. Germline-derived CDR1 and CDR2 are DFQATT and SNEGSKA (reference sequence). CDR3 DNA sequence: TGCAGTGCTAGTAATAGCGGGGCGCAGTTCTTC. This gives the protein CSASNSGAQFF.

V usage is TRBV27 and J usage is TRBJ1-1; 8 bases agree with TRBD1. Germline CDR1 is MNHEY and CDR2 is SMNVEV (reference sequence). This CDR3 is built from 14 residues. V lost 5 bases, J lost 2 bases, and 4 bases stayed unmatched. As DNA, the CDR3 is TGTGCCAGCAGTCCTGGGACAGGCAACACTGAAGCTTTCTTT. Amino acid sequence: CASSPGTGNTEAFF.

The chain employs TRBV19 and TRBJ1-1; TRBD1 agrees at 8 bases. From germline, CDR1 is LNHDA and CDR2 SQIVND (reference sequence). The CDR3 has 14 amino acids. J gave up 1 base and V 6 bases, and 4 bases lay outside the gene matches. CDR3 region: CASSFGQGNTEAFF. The CDR3 nucleotides read TGTGCCAGTAGCTTCGGACAGGGGAACACTGAAGCTTTCTTT.

The rearrangement links TRBV10-3 to TRBJ2-5; 11 bases agree with TRBD1. The junction had 10 bases not matched to a gene; V was cut back by 5 bases and J by 2 bases. Looked up from germline, CDR1 is ENHRY and CDR2 is SYGVKD. This CDR3 has 17 residues. The CDR3 sequence is CAISRTGGAWGQETQYF. Written as DNA, the CDR3 is TGTGCCATCAGTAGGACAGGGGGCGCTTGGGGGCAAGAGACCCAGTACTTC.

In nucleotides, the CDR3 is TGTGCCAGCAGCCCCCGTGTAGCGGGGGCAGATACGCAGTATTTT. Protein product: CASSPRVAGADTQYF. This chain joins TRBV7-9 and TRBJ2-3; TRBD2 aligns across 9 bases. Germline values: CDR1 SEHNR, CDR2 FQNEAQ (reference sequence). Losses at the gene ends were 5 bases for V and 4 bases for J; bases not matched to a gene: 7. The CDR3 consists of 15 residues.

The CDR3 DNA is TGTGCCAGCAAATCCATAGGGTCCTGGCTAACTGAAGCTTTCTTT. Protein product: CASKSIGSWLTEAFF. V and J are TRBV28 and TRBJ1-1; D is unresolved. In germline, CDR1 is MDHEN, CDR2 SYDVKM. V lost 7 bases to trimming and J lost 5 bases, with 20 bases between them. This CDR3 region has 15 residues.

This clone has only a few counts. The rearrangement uses TRBV7-2 and TRBJ2-5; no reliable D call. Germline V gene sequence: CDR1 SGHTA, CDR2 FQGNSA. V was cut by 3 bases and J by 4 bases, with 3 bases left in between. The CDR3 consists of 11 residues. CDR3 bases: TGTGCCAGCAGCTTTTTAGAGACCCAGTACTTC. It translates to CASSFLETQYF. Full variable domain (remainder filled in from reference TRBV7-2 and TRBJ2-5): GAGVSQSPSNKVTEKGKDVELRCDPISGHTALYWYRQSLGQGLEFLIYFQGNSAPDKSGLPSDRFSAERTGGSVSTLTIQRTQQEDSAVYLCASSFLETQYFGPGTRLLVL.

The chain couples TRBV6-6 to TRBJ1-5; 7 nucleotides match TRBD1. This CDR3 comprises 16 residues. Losses at the gene ends were 4 bases for V and 2 bases for J; bases not matched to a gene: 8. Per germline, CDR1 MNHNY and CDR2 SVGAGI (reference sequence). CDR3 protein: CASSSFGTAGNQPQHF. CDR3 sequence (DNA): TGTGCCAGCAGTTCTTTTGGGACAGCAGGCAATCAGCCCCAGCATTTT.

The rearrangement uses TRBV6-4 and TRBJ1-1, with 7 bases identical to TRBD1. V shed 4 bases, J shed 3 bases, and the junction held 11 bases outside the gene matches. Germline V gene lookup returns CDR1 MRHNA and CDR2 SNTAGT. This CDR3 has 16 amino acids. Here the CDR3 reads CASSAADRSWDTEAFF. The CDR3 DNA is TGTGCCAGCAGTGCCGCGGACAGGTCCTGGGACACTGAAGCTTTCTTT.

Written as DNA, the CDR3 is TGTGCCTTCGGGACTTATTCTAGCACAGATACGCAGTATTTT. Its translation is CAFGTYSSTDTQYF. The rearrangement links TRBV5-4 to TRBJ2-3, with D tentatively TRBD2 (6 bases). Looked up from germline, CDR1 is SGHNT and CDR2 is YYREEE (reference sequence). Trimming took 10 bases from V and 0 from J, leaving 15 bases between them. CDR3 size: 14 residues.

The chain employs TRBV7-8 and TRBJ1-1; D may be TRBD1 (5 bases). The V gene lost 5 bases and the J gene lost 1 base, with 11 bases spanning the gap. The length of the CDR3 is 14 residues. Per germline, CDR1 SGHVS and CDR2 FQNEAQ. The CDR3 region has the DNA TGTGCCAGCAGCAAACACGGACAGAACACTGAAGCTTTCTTT. Its translation: CASSKHGQNTEAFF.

The chain has TRBV15 and TRBJ1-2; 7 nucleotides match TRBD1. CDR3 length: 15 amino acids. The germline gives CDR1 LNHNV, CDR2 YYDKDF (reference sequence). The V and J ends lost 5 bases and 7 bases, in that order; junction bases with no gene match: 13. The CDR3 spells CATSPSTDREGGYTF. The CDR3 DNA reads as TGTGCCACCAGCCCCAGTACCGACAGGGAAGGTGGCTACACCTTC. The variable domain in full, with the rest retrieved from reference TRBV15 and TRBJ1-2, is DAMVIQNPRYQVTQFGKPVTLSCSQTLNHNVMYWYQQKSSQAPKLLFHYYDKDFNNEADTPDNFQSRRPNTSFCFLDIRSPGLGDTAMYLCATSPSTDREGGYTFGSGTRLTVV.

V usage is TRBV21-1 and J usage is TRBJ1-6. TRBV21-1 is annotated as a pseudogene. The CDR3 contains 17 residues. CDR3 region: CASSKGAGSSYNSPLHF. As DNA, the CDR3 is TGTGCCAGCAGCAAAGGGGCAGGGAGCTCCTATAATTCACCCCTCCACTTT.

This clone was picked up one time. The J gene is TRBJ2-7, the V gene TRBV4-3; D gene unclear. The CDR3 runs to 14 residues. CDR1 is LGHNA and CDR2 is YSLEER in the germline V gene. Trimming pared 0 bases from V and 0 bases from J, leaving 6 bases between. CDR3 DNA: TGCGCCAGCAGCCAAGAGTGGAGCTCCTACGAGCAGTACTTC. Its protein product is CASSQEWSSYEQYF.

This clone was seen a single time. Other DNA sequences in this sample translate to the same CDR3. The genes are TRBV19 and TRBJ2-7, with 8 bases matching TRBD1. The J segment lost 1 base and the V segment lost 5 bases, leaving 7 bases of the junction unmatched. This CDR3 is 15 amino acids long. Germline V gene data show CDR1 as LNHDA and CDR2 as SQIVND (reference sequence). The CDR3 loop reads CASSSGQGRSYEQYF. In DNA form, the CDR3 reads TGTGCCAGTAGTTCCGGACAGGGAAGATCCTACGAGCAGTACTTC.

V and J are TRBV5-1 and TRBJ2-1, with 8 nucleotides matching TRBD2. The CDR3 consists of 16 residues. Germline V gene lookup returns CDR1 SGHRS and CDR2 YFSETQ. The junction had 14 bases not matched to a gene; V was cut back by 4 bases and J by 8 bases. The CDR3: CASSPAGTSNQYEQFF. The CDR3 bases are TGCGCCAGCAGCCCTGCCGGGACTAGTAATCAATATGAGCAGTTCTTC. Together with reference TRBV5-1 and TRBJ2-1, the CDR3 gives the full variable domain: KAGVTQTPRYLIKTRGQQVTLSCSPISGHRSVSWYQQTPGQGLQFLFEYFSETQRNKGNFPGRFSGRQFSNSRSEMNVSTLELGDSALYLCASSPAGTSNQYEQFFGPGTRLTVL.

This chain links TRBV5-1 with TRBJ1-3; D not certain. The CDR3 extends over 15 amino acids. Germline lookup yields CDR1 SGHRS and CDR2 YFSETQ. Between the trimmed V and J ends, which lost 4 bases and 0 bases, there was a span of 11 bases. CDR3 sequence: CASSPLQSSGNTIYF. The CDR3 bases are TGCGCCAGCAGCCCCTTACAGAGCTCTGGAAACACCATATATTTT. The entire variable domain, with the rest obtained from reference TRBV5-1 and TRBJ1-3, is as follows: KAGVTQTPRYLIKTRGQQVTLSCSPISGHRSVSWYQQTPGQGLQFLFEYFSETQRNKGNFPGRFSGRQFSNSRSEMNVSTLELGDSALYLCASSPLQSSGNTIYFGEGSWLTVV.

CDR3 residues: CASSQDPGRKNTEAFF. The CDR3 nucleotides read TGCGCCAGCAGCCAAGATCCGGGACGGAAGAACACTGAAGCTTTCTTT. The J gene is TRBJ1-1, the V gene TRBV4-1; tentative D call: TRBD1 (5 bases). The V gene's germline CDR1 is MGHRA and CDR2 YSYEKL. CDR3 size: 16 residues. Trimming removed 0 bases from V and 1 base from J, with 12 bases in between.

This clone is a singleton in its sample. This chain connects TRBV5-1 to TRBJ2-5, with a possible D match to TRBD2 (6 bases). Germline CDR1 is SGHRS and CDR2 is YFSETQ. Trimming removed 0 bases at V and 4 bases at J, with 10 bases between. CDR3 length: 14 residues. This CDR3 is CASSLGRGPETQYF. CDR3 nucleotide sequence: TGCGCCAGCAGCTTGGGGCGGGGCCCAGAGACCCAGTACTTC. The entire variable domain, with the rest obtained from reference TRBV5-1 and TRBJ2-5, is as follows: KAGVTQTPRYLIKTRGQQVTLSCSPISGHRSVSWYQQTPGQGLQFLFEYFSETQRNKGNFPGRFSGRQFSNSRSEMNVSTLELGDSALYLCASSLGRGPETQYFGPGTRLLVL.

The chain uses TRBV6-6 and TRBJ2-3; D ambiguous. The V end was cut by 6 bases, the J end by 0 bases, with 13 bases between. The CDR3 length is 15 residues. Germline V gene sequence: CDR1 MNHNY, CDR2 SVGAGI (reference sequence). Here the CDR3 DNA reads TGTGCCAGCAGGGCCGTACAGTTTAGCACAGATACGCAGTATTTT. Its translation is CASRAVQFSTDTQYF.

This CDR3 reads CASSFKVDSYEQYF. In DNA, the CDR3 is TGTGCCAGCAGCTTCAAAGTGGACTCCTACGAGCAGTACTTC. This chain joins TRBV7-2 and TRBJ2-7; no firm D call. Trimming stripped 3 bases from V and 0 bases from J, with 9 bases between. In germline, CDR1 is SGHTA, CDR2 FQGNSA. The CDR3 contains 14 residues. The whole variable domain, filled in from reference TRBV7-2 and TRBJ2-7, reads GAGVSQSPSNKVTEKGKDVELRCDPISGHTALYWYRQSLGQGLEFLIYFQGNSAPDKSGLPSDRFSAERTGGSVSTLTIQRTQQEDSAVYLCASSFKVDSYEQYFGPGTRLTVT.

A word on this clone: Other nucleotide sequences from this sample produce the same CDR3. This chain links TRBV18 with TRBJ1-2; the D gene is possibly TRBD1 (6 bases). The CDR3 runs 15 residues. Trimming cost V 8 bases and J 5 bases, with 21 bases left between them. Germline assignment: CDR1 KGHSH and CDR2 LQKENI. The CDR3 nucleotides are TGTGCCAGCCATATAGGGGGTGCCGCAGGTTATGGCTACACCTTC. This encodes CASHIGGAAGYGYTF.

V and J are TRBV27 and TRBJ2-2, with D possibly matching TRBD1 (6 bases). CDR1 is MNHEY and CDR2 is SMNVEV in the germline V gene (reference sequence). Trimming removed 3 bases at V and 4 bases at J, with 9 bases between. The CDR3 covers 14 residues. CDR3 sequence (DNA): TGTGCCAGCAGTTTTTCGACAGGCACCGGGGAGCTGTTTTTT. Its protein is CASSFSTGTGELFF.

This chain uses TRBV14 with TRBJ2-7; D gene uncertain. Trimming took off 1 base at V and 9 bases at J, with 10 bases between the two ends. This CDR3 has 12 residues. Germline CDR1 and CDR2: SGHDN and FVKESK. In DNA form, the CDR3 reads TGTGCCAGCAGCCAAGCTCCCGTCCCGCAGTACTTC. Translated: CASSQAPVPQYF.

Only a few counts were recorded for this clone. The rearrangement joins TRBV15 to TRBJ1-4; D is unclear. CDR3 size: 15 residues. V was pared by 1 base and J by 1 base, with 7 bases between. Germline lookup yields CDR1 LNHNV and CDR2 YYDKDF (reference sequence). The CDR3 loop reads CATSRGKGTNEKLFF. CDR3 coding DNA: TGTGCCACCAGCAGAGGAAAGGGAACTAATGAAAAACTGTTTTTT. Full variable domain (rest looked up from reference TRBV15 and TRBJ1-4): DAMVIQNPRYQVTQFGKPVTLSCSQTLNHNVMYWYQQKSSQAPKLLFHYYDKDFNNEADTPDNFQSRRPNTSFCFLDIRSPGLGDTAMYLCATSRGKGTNEKLFFGSGTQLSVL.

V gene TRBV30 combines with J gene TRBJ2-1, with 15 nucleotides matching TRBD2. Per germline, CDR1 GTSNPN and CDR2 SVGIG (reference sequence). V trimming: 2 bases; J trimming: 9 bases; junction bases outside the gene matches: 8. This CDR3 is 16 amino acids long. CDR3 nucleotides: TGTGCCTGGAGTCCAGGACTAGCGGGGGGGCGCGGTGAGCAGTTCTTC. Protein product: CAWSPGLAGGRGEQFF.

The rearrangement links TRBV5-1 to TRBJ1-2, with unresolved D. Germline V gene sequence: CDR1 SGHRS, CDR2 YFSETQ. Trimming shortened V by 3 bases and J by 2 bases, and 8 bases separated the two germline ends. The CDR3 has 13 residues. This chain's CDR3 is CASSSELNYGYTF. In DNA form, the CDR3 reads TGCGCCAGCAGCTCAGAACTAAACTATGGCTACACCTTC. Full variable domain (remainder filled in from reference TRBV5-1 and TRBJ1-2): KAGVTQTPRYLIKTRGQQVTLSCSPISGHRSVSWYQQTPGQGLQFLFEYFSETQRNKGNFPGRFSGRQFSNSRSEMNVSTLELGDSALYLCASSSELNYGYTFGSGTRLTVV.

The CDR3 is CASSLNRRYGYTF. CDR3 sequence (DNA): TGTGCCAGCAGCTTGAACAGACGCTATGGCTACACCTTC. The chain uses TRBV5-5 and TRBJ1-2, with no clear D. Germline CDR1 SGHKS, CDR2 YYEKEE (reference sequence). This CDR3 has 13 residues. The V end lost 1 base, the J end lost 4 bases, and 8 bases lay between the germline ends.